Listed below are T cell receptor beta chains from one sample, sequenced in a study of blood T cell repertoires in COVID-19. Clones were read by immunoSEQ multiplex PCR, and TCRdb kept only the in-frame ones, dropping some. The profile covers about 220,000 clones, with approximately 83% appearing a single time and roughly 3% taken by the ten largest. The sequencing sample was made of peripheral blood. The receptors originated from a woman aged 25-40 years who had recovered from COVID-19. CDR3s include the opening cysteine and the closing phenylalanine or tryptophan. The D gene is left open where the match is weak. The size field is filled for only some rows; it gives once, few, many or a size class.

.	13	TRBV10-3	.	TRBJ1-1	CAIRDTMNTEAFF	TGTGCCATCAGGGACACCATGAACACTGAAGCTTTCTTT
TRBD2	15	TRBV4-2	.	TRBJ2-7	CASSQVAGGSVEQYF	TGTGCCAGCAGCCAAGTAGCGGGAGGTTCAGTCGAGCAGTACTTC
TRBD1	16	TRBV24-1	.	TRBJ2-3	CATGSRDRGDTDTQYF	TGTGCCACCGGATCCCGGGACAGAGGAGACACAGATACGCAGTATTTT
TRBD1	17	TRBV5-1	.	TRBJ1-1	CASSLNGQGFGDTEAFF	TGCGCCAGCAGCTTGAATGGACAGGGATTCGGGGACACTGAAGCTTTCTTT
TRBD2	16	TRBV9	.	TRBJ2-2	CASSVVLAVGTGELFF	TGTGCCAGCAGCGTAGTACTAGCGGTTGGCACCGGGGAGCTGTTTTTT
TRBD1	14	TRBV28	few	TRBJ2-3	CASRGDRAPDTQYF	TGTGCCAGCCGGGGGGACAGGGCCCCAGATACGCAGTATTTT
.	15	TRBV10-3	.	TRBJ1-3	CAITPDSHSGNTIYF	TGTGCCATCACCCCCGACAGCCACTCTGGAAACACCATATATTTT
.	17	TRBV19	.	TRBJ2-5	CASSIRPLTGLGETQYF	TGTGCCAGTAGTATTAGACCCCTAACAGGATTAGGAGAGACCCAGTACTTC
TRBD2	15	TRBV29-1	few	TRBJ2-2	CSDVIAGECTGELFF	TGCAGCGACGTAATAGCGGGAGAATGTACCGGGGAGCTGTTTTTT
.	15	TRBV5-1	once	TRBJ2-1	CASSLQPRSYNEQFF	TGCGCCAGCAGCTTACAACCGAGGTCCTACAATGAGCAGTTCTTC
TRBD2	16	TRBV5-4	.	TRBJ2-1	CASSGLAGGLYNEQFF	TGTGCCAGCAGCGGACTAGCGGGAGGACTGTACAATGAGCAGTTCTTC
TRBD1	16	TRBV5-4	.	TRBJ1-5	CASSLGGDRGGQPQHF	TGTGCCAGCAGCTTGGGTGGGGACAGGGGCGGTCAGCCCCAGCATTTT
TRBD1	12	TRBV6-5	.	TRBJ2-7	CASSLDRDEQYF	TGTGCCAGCAGCCTGGACAGGGACGAGCAGTACTTC
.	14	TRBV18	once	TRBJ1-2	CASSPQRGDYGYTF	TGTGCCAGCTCACCCCAGCGGGGTGACTATGGCTACACCTTC
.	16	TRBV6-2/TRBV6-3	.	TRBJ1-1	CASSYSGPGMIAEAFF	TGTGCCAGCAGTTACTCAGGGCCAGGGATGATCGCTGAAGCTTTCTTT
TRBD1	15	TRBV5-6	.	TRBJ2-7	CASSLIFRSGGEQYF	TGTGCCAGCAGCTTGATATTTAGGTCAGGGGGTGAGCAGTACTTC
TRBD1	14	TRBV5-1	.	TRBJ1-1	CASSSQGVNTEAFF	TGCGCCAGCAGCTCCCAGGGGGTGAACACTGAAGCTTTCTTT
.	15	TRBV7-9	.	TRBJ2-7	CASSSDFVGTYEQYF	TGTGCCAGCAGCTCGGACTTCGTGGGTACCTACGAGCAGTACTTC
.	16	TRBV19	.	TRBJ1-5	CASSIYGEGGNQPQHF	TGTGCCAGTAGTATTTACGGTGAAGGGGGCAATCAGCCCCAGCATTTT
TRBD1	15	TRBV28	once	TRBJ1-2	CASREPGQEGFGYTF	TGTGCCAGCAGGGAACCGGGACAGGAAGGATTCGGCTACACCTTC
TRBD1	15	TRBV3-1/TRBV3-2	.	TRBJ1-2	CASSQELSQGDGYTF	TGTGCCAGCAGCCAAGAGTTAAGTCAGGGGGATGGCTACACCTTC
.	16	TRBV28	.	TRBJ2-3	CASSLNPGVGQDTQYF	TGTGCCAGCAGTTTAAATCCGGGGGTGGGTCAAGATACGCAGTATTTT
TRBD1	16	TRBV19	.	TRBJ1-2	CASSPRQGARDYGYTF	TGTGCCAGTAGTCCTCGACAGGGGGCGCGGGACTATGGCTACACCTTC
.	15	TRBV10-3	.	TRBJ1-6	CATRQITDGNSPLHF	TGTGCCACCCGACAGATAACAGATGGGAATTCACCCCTCCACTTT
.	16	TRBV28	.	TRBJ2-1	CASSLGSGADYNEQFF	TGTGCCAGCAGTTTAGGGTCTGGGGCCGATTACAATGAGCAGTTCTTC
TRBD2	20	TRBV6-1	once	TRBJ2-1	CASSVQELAGAPSSYNEQFF	TGTGCCAGCAGTGTCCAGGAGCTAGCGGGAGCCCCGAGCTCCTACAATGAGCAGTTCTTC
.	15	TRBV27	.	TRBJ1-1	CASSRPDSMNTEAFF	TGTGCCAGCAGCCGACCCGACAGCATGAACACTGAAGCTTTCTTT
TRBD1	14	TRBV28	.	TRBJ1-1	CASSPGGVGTEAFF	TGTGCCAGCAGTCCAGGGGGCGTTGGAACTGAAGCTTTCTTT
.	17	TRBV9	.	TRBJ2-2	CASSPQVDFANTGELFF	TGTGCCAGCAGCCCCCAGGTGGATTTTGCGAACACCGGGGAGCTGTTTTTT
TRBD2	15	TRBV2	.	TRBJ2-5	CASSVSGRAPETQYF	TGTGCCAGCAGTGTATCCGGGAGGGCACCAGAGACCCAGTACTTC
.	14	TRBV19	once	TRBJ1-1	CASRSDQGFSEAFF	TGTGCCAGTAGATCGGACCAGGGTTTTTCTGAAGCTTTCTTT
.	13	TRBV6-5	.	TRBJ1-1	CASSSDGGAEAFF	TGTGCCAGCAGCAGCGACGGAGGGGCTGAAGCTTTCTTT
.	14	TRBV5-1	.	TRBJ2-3	CASSLGGPADTQYF	TGCGCCAGCAGCTTGGGAGGGCCAGCAGATACGCAGTATTTT
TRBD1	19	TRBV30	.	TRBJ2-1	CAWRQTGTGLLSSYNEQFF	TGTGCCTGGAGACAAACCGGGACAGGGTTATTGAGCTCCTACAATGAGCAGTTCTTC
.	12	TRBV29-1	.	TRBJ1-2	CSVAGVGYGYTF	TGCAGCGTTGCGGGGGTTGGCTATGGCTACACCTTC
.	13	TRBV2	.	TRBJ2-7	CASNGGGSYEQYF	TGTGCCAGCAATGGAGGGGGCAGCTACGAGCAGTACTTC
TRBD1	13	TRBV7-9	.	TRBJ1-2	CASSRGQGEGYTF	TGTGCCAGCAGCCGAGGACAGGGGGAAGGCTACACCTTC
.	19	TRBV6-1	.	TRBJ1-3	CASSEGATGHCLSGNTIYF	TGTGCCAGCAGTGAAGGGGCCACAGGGCACTGCCTCTCTGGAAACACCATATATTTT
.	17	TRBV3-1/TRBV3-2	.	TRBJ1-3	CASSQGELARAGNTIYF	TGTGCCAGCAGCCAAGGGGAATTGGCCAGGGCTGGAAACACCATATATTTT
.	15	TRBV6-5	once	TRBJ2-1	CASSYSGASLNEQFF	TGTGCCAGCAGTTACTCAGGGGCCTCCCTGAATGAGCAGTTCTTC
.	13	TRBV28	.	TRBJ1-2	CASSAGVDYGYTF	TGTGCCTCCAGCGCGGGGGTGGACTATGGCTACACCTTC